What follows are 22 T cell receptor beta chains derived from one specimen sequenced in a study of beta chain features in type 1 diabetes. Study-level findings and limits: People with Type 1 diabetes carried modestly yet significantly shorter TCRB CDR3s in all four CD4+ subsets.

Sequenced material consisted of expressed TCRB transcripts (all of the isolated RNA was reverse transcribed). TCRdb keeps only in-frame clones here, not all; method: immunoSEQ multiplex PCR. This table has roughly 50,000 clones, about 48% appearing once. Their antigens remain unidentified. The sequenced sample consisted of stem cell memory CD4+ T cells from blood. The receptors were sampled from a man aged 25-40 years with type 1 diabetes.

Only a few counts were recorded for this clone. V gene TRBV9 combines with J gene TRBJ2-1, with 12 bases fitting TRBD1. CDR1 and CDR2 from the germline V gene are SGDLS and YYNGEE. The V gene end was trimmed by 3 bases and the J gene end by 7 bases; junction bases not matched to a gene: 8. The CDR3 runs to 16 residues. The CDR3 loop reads CASSGPGQGARNEQFF. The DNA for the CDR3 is TGTGCCAGCAGCGGTCCGGGACAGGGGGCGAGGAATGAGCAGTTCTTC.

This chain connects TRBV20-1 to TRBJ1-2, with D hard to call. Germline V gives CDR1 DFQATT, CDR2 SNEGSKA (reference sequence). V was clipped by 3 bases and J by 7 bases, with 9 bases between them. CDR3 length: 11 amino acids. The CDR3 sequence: CSASYPGGYTF. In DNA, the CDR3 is TGCAGTGCTAGTTATCCCGGTGGCTACACCTTC.

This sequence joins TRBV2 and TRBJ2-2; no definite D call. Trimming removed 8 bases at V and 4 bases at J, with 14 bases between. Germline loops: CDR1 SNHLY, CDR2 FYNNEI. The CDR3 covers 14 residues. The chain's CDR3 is CASVRVRGTGELFF. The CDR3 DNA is TGTGCCAGCGTCCGGGTTCGTGGCACCGGGGAGCTGTTTTTT.

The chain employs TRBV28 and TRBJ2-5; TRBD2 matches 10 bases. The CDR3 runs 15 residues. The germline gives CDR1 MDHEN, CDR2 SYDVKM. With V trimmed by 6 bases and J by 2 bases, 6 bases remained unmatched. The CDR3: CASREGLAEQETQYF. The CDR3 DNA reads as TGTGCCAGCAGGGAAGGACTAGCGGAGCAAGAGACCCAGTACTTC.

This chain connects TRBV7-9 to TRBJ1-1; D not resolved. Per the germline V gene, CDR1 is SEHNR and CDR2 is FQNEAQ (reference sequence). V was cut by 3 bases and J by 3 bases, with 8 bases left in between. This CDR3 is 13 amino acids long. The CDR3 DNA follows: TGTGCCAGCAGCTTGACTATGGACACTGAAGCTTTCTTT. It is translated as CASSLTMDTEAFF. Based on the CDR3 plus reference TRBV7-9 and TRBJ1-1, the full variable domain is DTGVSQNPRHKITKRGQNVTFRCDPISEHNRLYWYRQTLGQGPEFLTYFQNEAQLEKSRLLSDRFSAERPKGSFSTLEIQRTEQGDSAMYLCASSLTMDTEAFFGQGTRLTVV.

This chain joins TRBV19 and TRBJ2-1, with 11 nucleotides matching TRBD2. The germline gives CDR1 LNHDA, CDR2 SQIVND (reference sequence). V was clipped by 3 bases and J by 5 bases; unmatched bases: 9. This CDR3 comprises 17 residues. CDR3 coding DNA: TGTGCCAGTAGTATGTATGGTCTAGCGGGAGGAGACAATGAGCAGTTCTTC. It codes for CASSMYGLAGGDNEQFF.

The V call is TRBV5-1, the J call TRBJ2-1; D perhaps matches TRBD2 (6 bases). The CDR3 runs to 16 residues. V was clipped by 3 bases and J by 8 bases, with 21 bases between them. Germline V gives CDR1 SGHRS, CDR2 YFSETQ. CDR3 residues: CASSSGLRQGIDEQFF. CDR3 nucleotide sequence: TGCGCCAGCAGCTCGGGACTCCGACAAGGGATAGATGAGCAGTTCTTC.

CDR3 region: CASSPGGLAGTETQYF. The CDR3 nucleotides are TGTGCCAGCAGCCCGGGGGGACTAGCGGGAACAGAGACCCAGTACTTC. The gene calls are TRBV7-2 and TRBJ2-5; 13 bases match TRBD2. V shed 5 bases, J shed 4 bases, and the junction held 7 bases outside the gene matches. The CDR3 extends over 16 amino acids. The germline V gene has CDR1 SGHTA and CDR2 FQGNSA.

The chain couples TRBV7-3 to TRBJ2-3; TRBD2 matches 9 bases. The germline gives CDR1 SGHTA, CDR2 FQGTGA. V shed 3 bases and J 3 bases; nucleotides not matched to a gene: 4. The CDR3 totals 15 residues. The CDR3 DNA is TGTGCCAGCAGCTTGGGACTAGCTGGAACAGATACGCAGTATTTT. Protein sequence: CASSLGLAGTDTQYF.

The CDR3 region is CASSLRPGFENGYTF. CDR3 DNA: TGCGCCAGCAGCTTGCGGCCAGGCTTCGAAAATGGCTACACCTTC. V usage is TRBV5-1 and J usage is TRBJ1-2, with D hard to call. V lost 1 base and J 6 bases, leaving 16 bases between the germline ends. The germline CDR1 and CDR2 sequences are SGHRS and YFSETQ. The CDR3 extends over 15 amino acids.

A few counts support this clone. The CDR3 loop is CASSRTVNTEAFF. In DNA, the CDR3 is TGTGCCAGCAGTCGGACAGTGAACACTGAAGCTTTCTTT. V is TRBV6-1 and J is TRBJ1-1; possibly TRBD1 for D (6 bases). Looked up from germline, CDR1 is MNHNS and CDR2 is SASEGT. The V and J ends lost 5 bases and 0 bases respectively, with 7 bases between them. This CDR3 region has 13 residues.

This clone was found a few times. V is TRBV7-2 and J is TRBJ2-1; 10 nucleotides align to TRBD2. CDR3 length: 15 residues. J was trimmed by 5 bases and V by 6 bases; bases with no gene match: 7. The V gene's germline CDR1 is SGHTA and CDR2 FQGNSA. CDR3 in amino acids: CASRRGLAADNEQFF. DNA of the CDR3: TGTGCCAGCAGACGCGGACTAGCGGCTGACAATGAGCAGTTCTTC.

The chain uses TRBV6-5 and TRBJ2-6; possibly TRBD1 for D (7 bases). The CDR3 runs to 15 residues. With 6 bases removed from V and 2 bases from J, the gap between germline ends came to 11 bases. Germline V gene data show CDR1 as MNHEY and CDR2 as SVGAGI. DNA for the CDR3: TGTGCCAGCAGGCCAGGGGGGACTGGGGCCAACGTCCTGACTTTC. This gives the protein CASRPGGTGANVLTF.

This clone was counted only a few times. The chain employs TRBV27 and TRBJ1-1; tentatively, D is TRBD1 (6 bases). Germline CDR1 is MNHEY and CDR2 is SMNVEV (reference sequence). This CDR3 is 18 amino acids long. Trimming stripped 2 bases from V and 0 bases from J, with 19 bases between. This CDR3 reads CASSLRGRGLTMNTEAFF. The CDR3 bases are TGTGCCAGCAGTTTAAGGGGCAGGGGATTGACAATGAACACTGAAGCTTTCTTT.

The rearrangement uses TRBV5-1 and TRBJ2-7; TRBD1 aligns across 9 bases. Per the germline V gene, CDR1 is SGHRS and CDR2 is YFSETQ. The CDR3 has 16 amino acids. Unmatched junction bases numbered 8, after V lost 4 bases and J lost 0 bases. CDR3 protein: CASSPGQGRGSYEQYF. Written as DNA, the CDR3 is TGCGCCAGCAGCCCGGGACAGGGCAGGGGCTCCTACGAGCAGTACTTC. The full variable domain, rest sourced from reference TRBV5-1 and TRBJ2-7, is KAGVTQTPRYLIKTRGQQVTLSCSPISGHRSVSWYQQTPGQGLQFLFEYFSETQRNKGNFPGRFSGRQFSNSRSEMNVSTLELGDSALYLCASSPGQGRGSYEQYFGPGTRLTVT.

CDR3 residues: CASSFRGRDTGELFF. In nucleotides, the CDR3 is TGTGCCAGCAGCTTCAGGGGTCGGGACACCGGGGAGCTGTTTTTT. This chain links TRBV11-2 with TRBJ2-2; D is perhaps TRBD1 (6 bases). The CDR3 totals 15 residues. The ends were cut back, 3 bases at V and 3 bases at J, with 11 bases in the middle. Germline assignment: CDR1 SGHAT and CDR2 FQNNGV.

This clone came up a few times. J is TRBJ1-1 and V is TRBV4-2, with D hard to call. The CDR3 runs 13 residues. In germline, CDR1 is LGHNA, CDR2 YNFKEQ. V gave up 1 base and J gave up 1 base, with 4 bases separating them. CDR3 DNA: TGTGCCAGCAGCCAAGTCTCGAACACTGAAGCTTTCTTT. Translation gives CASSQVSNTEAFF.

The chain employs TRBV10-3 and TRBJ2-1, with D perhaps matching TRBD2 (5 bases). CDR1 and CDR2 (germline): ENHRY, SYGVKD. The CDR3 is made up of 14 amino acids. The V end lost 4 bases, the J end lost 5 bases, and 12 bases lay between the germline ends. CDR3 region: CAISASNGNNEQFF. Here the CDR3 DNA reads TGTGCCATCAGTGCTAGTAACGGGAACAATGAGCAGTTCTTC.

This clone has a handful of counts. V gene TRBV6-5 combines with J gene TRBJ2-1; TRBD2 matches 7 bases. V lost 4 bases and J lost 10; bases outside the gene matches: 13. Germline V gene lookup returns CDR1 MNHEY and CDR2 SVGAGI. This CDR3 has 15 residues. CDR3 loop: CASSSLASPSREQFF. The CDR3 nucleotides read TGTGCCAGCAGTTCACTAGCGAGTCCCTCACGGGAGCAGTTCTTC.

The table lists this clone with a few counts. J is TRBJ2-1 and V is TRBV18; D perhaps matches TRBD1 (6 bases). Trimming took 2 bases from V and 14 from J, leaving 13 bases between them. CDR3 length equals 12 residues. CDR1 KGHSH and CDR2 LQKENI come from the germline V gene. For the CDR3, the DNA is TGTGCCAGCTCACCAAAAGGGGGAGAGGAGTTCTTC. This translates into CASSPKGGEEFF.

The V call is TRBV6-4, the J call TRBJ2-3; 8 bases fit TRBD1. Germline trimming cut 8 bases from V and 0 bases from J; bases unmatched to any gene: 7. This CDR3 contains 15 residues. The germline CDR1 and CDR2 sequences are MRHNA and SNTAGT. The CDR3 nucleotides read TGTGCCAGCGGACCCGGACAGGGTAGCACAGATACGCAGTATTTT. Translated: CASGPGQGSTDTQYF.

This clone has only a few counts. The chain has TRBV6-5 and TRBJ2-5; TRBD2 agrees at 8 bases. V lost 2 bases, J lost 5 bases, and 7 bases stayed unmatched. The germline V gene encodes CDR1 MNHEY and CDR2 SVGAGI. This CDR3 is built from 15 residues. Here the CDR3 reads CASSYTGGPPETQYF. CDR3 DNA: TGTGCCAGCAGTTACACGGGAGGGCCACCCGAGACCCAGTACTTC.